Listed below are T cell receptor beta chains from one sample, sequenced in a study of T cell responses to AZD1222 COVID-19 vaccine. Produced via immunoSEQ multiplex PCR; TCRdb's table is partial and in-frame only. This sample carries 68,000 or so clones, 88% of them seen once, and the ten largest clones take 7.5% to 9.5%. The input for sequencing was peripheral blood, taken on day 0 of AZD1222 vaccination. The receptors come from an adult in good health. CDR3s include the opening cysteine and the closing phenylalanine or tryptophan. Fields, in order: CDR3 protein, CDR3 DNA, D gene, V gene, clone size, J gene. A D gene is named only where the DNA matches it firmly. Size is stated for part of the rows, as once, few or many counts, or as a class when the clone is expanded.

CASSPLAGRTGELFF TGCGCCAGCAGCCCTTTAGCGGGACGGACCGGGGAGCTGTTTTTT TRBD2 TRBV5-1 NA TRBJ2-2
CASSLASRGSYNEQFF TGCGCCAGCAGCTTGGCGTCCAGGGGATCCTACAATGAGCAGTTCTTC NA TRBV5-1 NA TRBJ2-1
CASRLLAGGGNEQFF TGTGCCAGCAGGCTCCTAGCAGGTGGAGGGAATGAGCAGTTCTTC NA TRBV6-5 NA TRBJ2-1
CASSLVVSHPGANVLTF TGTGCCAGCAGTTTAGTCGTCTCCCATCCTGGGGCCAACGTCCTGACTTTC NA TRBV27 NA TRBJ2-6
CASSEAAGGPYEQYF TGTGCCAGCAGTGAGGCAGCGGGAGGGCCCTACGAGCAGTACTTC TRBD2 TRBV2 few TRBJ2-7
CASSLLVNTEAFF TGCGCCAGCAGCTTATTAGTGAACACTGAAGCTTTCTTT NA TRBV5-1 NA TRBJ1-1
CASSLGTSGTYEQYF TGCGCCAGCAGCTTGGGGACTAGCGGAACCTACGAGCAGTACTTC TRBD2 TRBV5-1 NA TRBJ2-7
CASSVGTGPGNQPQHF TGTGCCAGCAGTGTGGGGACGGGTCCCGGCAATCAGCCCCAGCATTTT NA TRBV6-1 NA TRBJ1-5
CASSLPRQGSSYEQYF TGCGCCAGCAGCCTGCCAAGACAGGGAAGCTCCTACGAGCAGTACTTC TRBD1 TRBV5-1 NA TRBJ2-7
CASSSGQGNYGYTF TGCGCCAGCAGCTCCGGACAGGGTAACTATGGCTACACCTTC TRBD1 TRBV5-1 NA TRBJ1-2
CASSRTDNQPQHF TGTGCCAGCTCGCGGACGGACAATCAGCCCCAGCATTTT NA TRBV18 NA TRBJ1-5
CASATSGSPNEQFF TGTGCCAGCGCCACTAGCGGGAGTCCCAATGAGCAGTTCTTC TRBD2 TRBV9 NA TRBJ2-1
CASSLAITEAFF TGTGCCAGCAGTTTGGCCATCACTGAAGCTTTCTTT NA TRBV28 NA TRBJ1-1
CASSLLTERGEKLFF TGTGCCAGCAGCTTATTGACAGAACGGGGTGAAAAACTGTTTTTT NA TRBV7-9 NA TRBJ1-4
CAWSGLAGGKSYNEQFF TGTGCCTGGAGTGGACTAGCGGGAGGGAAATCCTACAATGAGCAGTTCTTC TRBD2 TRBV30 NA TRBJ2-1
CASSQWDTQYF TGTGCCAGCTCTCAATGGGATACGCAGTATTTT NA TRBV7-9 NA TRBJ2-3
CASSSPGLAGSLETQYF TGCGCCAGCAGCTCACCGGGACTAGCGGGCAGTTTGGAGACCCAGTACTTC TRBD2 TRBV5-1 NA TRBJ2-5
CASSHRQGAGNQPQHF TGCGCCAGCAGCCACAGACAGGGGGCTGGCAATCAGCCCCAGCATTTT TRBD1 TRBV4-1 NA TRBJ1-5
CASSPWAGGTEAFF TGTGCCAGCAGCCCGTGGGCAGGGGGGACTGAAGCTTTCTTT TRBD1 TRBV7-8 NA TRBJ1-1
CASSFLVPSTEAFF TGTGCCAGCAGTTTCTTAGTCCCGAGCACTGAAGCTTTCTTT NA TRBV11-2 NA TRBJ1-1
CASSGGSSYNEQFF TGTGCCAGCAGTGGGGGGAGCTCCTACAATGAGCAGTTCTTC NA TRBV6-6 NA TRBJ2-1
CASSFALAGGETQYF TGTGCCAGCAGCTTTGCACTAGCGGGAGGAGAGACCCAGTACTTC TRBD2 TRBV7-8 NA TRBJ2-5
CASSPTEQNEQFF TGTGCCAGCTCACCCACTGAACAAAATGAGCAGTTCTTC NA TRBV18 NA TRBJ2-1
CASSPASGSLLRETQYF TGCGCCAGCAGCCCAGCTAGCGGGAGTCTATTGAGGGAGACCCAGTACTTC TRBD2 TRBV4-3 once TRBJ2-5
CASSLVTGSETQYF TGTGCCAGCAGCTTAGTTACAGGTAGTGAGACCCAGTACTTC NA TRBV11-2 NA TRBJ2-5
CASSHNRVRGETQYF TGTGCCAGCAGCCATAACAGGGTGAGGGGAGAGACCCAGTACTTC NA TRBV4-2 NA TRBJ2-5
CSVESGLGFRSYNEQFF TGCAGCGTTGAATCGGGGTTAGGGTTTCGGTCCTACAATGAGCAGTTCTTC NA TRBV29-1 NA TRBJ2-1
CASSQFGAGTQETQYF TGTGCCAGCAGCCAATTCGGCGCGGGGACTCAAGAGACCCAGTACTTC NA TRBV3-1/TRBV3-2 once TRBJ2-5
CASSYRDNYGYTF TGTGCCAGCAGTTACCGGGACAACTATGGCTACACCTTC NA TRBV6-2/TRBV6-3 NA TRBJ1-2
CASRTVGVNEQFF TGTGCCAGTCGCACCGTTGGTGTCAATGAGCAGTTCTTC NA TRBV19 once TRBJ2-1
CASSPGNTIYF TGTGCCAGCTCACCCGGAAACACCATATATTTT NA TRBV18 NA TRBJ1-3
CASSAQPPNEQFF TGTGCCAGCAGTGCCCAGCCACCCAATGAGCAGTTCTTC NA TRBV6-4 NA TRBJ2-1
CASSLGLAGGLANTQYF TGTGCCAGCAGCTTGGGGCTAGCGGGAGGACTGGCAAATACGCAGTATTTT TRBD2 TRBV5-4 NA TRBJ2-3
CASSPQGREPQHF TGTGCCAGCTCACCACAGGGTAGGGAGCCCCAGCATTTT NA TRBV18 NA TRBJ1-5
CASSLANWVNEQYF TGTGCCAGCAGCTTAGCGAACTGGGTCAACGAGCAGTACTTC NA TRBV11-2 NA TRBJ2-7
CASSQDTEAFF TGTGCCAGCAGCCAGGACACTGAAGCTTTCTTT NA TRBV13 NA TRBJ1-1
CASSLQGFNNEQFF TGTGCCAGCAGTTTACAGGGATTCAACAATGAGCAGTTCTTC NA TRBV27 NA TRBJ2-1
CASSLSGGLSTGELFF TGCGCCAGCAGCTTGAGTGGGGGGCTGAGCACCGGGGAGCTGTTTTTT NA TRBV5-1 NA TRBJ2-2
CASSFRTGKGGYTF TGTGCCAGCAGCTTTAGGACAGGGAAGGGTGGCTACACCTTC TRBD1 TRBV7-2 NA TRBJ1-2
CASSPFTGVLGSAGQFF TGTGCCAGCAGCCCCTTTACGGGAGTCTTAGGTAGTGCGGGGCAGTTCTTC NA TRBV11-2 NA TRBJ2-1
CASSLRGQGDGYTF TGTGCCAGCAGTTTAAGGGGACAGGGAGATGGCTACACCTTC TRBD1 TRBV27 NA TRBJ1-2
CASSQRGRSYEQYF TGTGCCAGCAGTCAAAGGGGGCGCTCCTACGAGCAGTACTTC TRBD1 TRBV7-2 NA TRBJ2-7
CASKLAETLPYNEQFF TGCGCCAGCAAACTAGCGGAAACCTTGCCCTACAATGAGCAGTTCTTC TRBD2 TRBV5-1 once TRBJ2-1
CASSDDGRAPVNEQFF TGCGCCAGCAGTGATGACGGGAGGGCCCCGGTCAATGAGCAGTTCTTC TRBD2 TRBV10-2 NA TRBJ2-1